The present entry profiles one TCR beta chain with its context. The antigen is not known. Naivety among CD8 cells was defined by CD45RO negativity and positive CCR7 selection, thereby excluding terminally differentiated effector memory CD45RA+ cells. This entry belongs to a study of shared clonotypes between healthy human individuals. Background on the study: Donor ages ranged 18 to 49 years: a couple of women, three men. Study observations and caveats: Clonotype sharing among donors was thought likely to change with sequencing depth.

In germline, CDR1 is SGHRS, CDR2 YFSETQ. Trimming stripped 0 bases from V and 5 bases from J, with 14 bases between. The CDR3 spans 16 residues. Roughly 200 ng DNA, tens of thousands of T cell genomes, went into each sorted-subset replicate PCR. Measured with immunoSEQ multiplex PCR; TCRdb has only the in-frame clones, and not every one. The sample yields some 2.1 million clones, approximately 94% seen once. The sequencing input was naive CD8+ T cells sorted from blood. The chain links TRBV5-1 to TRBJ2-2; D gene ambiguous. This receptor was identified in a man aged 18 to 29 in good health. CDR3 in amino acids: CASSLDHLGRTGELFF. For the CDR3, the DNA is TGCGCCAGCAGCTTGGACCACCTAGGGCGGACCGGGGAGCTGTTTTTT.